This T cell receptor (beta chain) is drawn from a study of T-cell memory formation after mild COVID-19 (dated by TCRdb to the early 2020s). About the study as a whole: TCR sequence clusters from the two donors were largely donor specific. Two young, previously healthy adult volunteers made up the cohort, one male and one female. In a couple of donors, T-cell clones that expanded and contracted after mild COVID-19 were followed by sequencing TCRalpha and TCRbeta repertoires longitudinally.

What the work shows at the level of the full study, not this receptor alone: SARS-CoV-2 specificity was not confirmed for the second-wave clones peaking on day 37. Contracting CD4+ clones were found mainly in CM and EM memory subsets, while CD8+ clones were enriched in EMRA. The study included only a couple of mild cases, and larger cohorts that include severe cases with pre-infection samples were judged to be necessary. Balanced CD4/CD8 phenotypes were observed for clones contracting from day 15 to 85, whereas a bias towards CD4+ was observed for a second wave of clones expanding from day 15 to 37. Some responding clones were detected in pre-infection memory, suggesting pre-existing cross-reactive memory T cells joined the SARS-CoV-2 response.

For sequencing, an Illumina NovaSeq 6000 was employed. cDNA libraries for TCRalpha and TCRbeta were prepared by 5'RACE using constant-segment primers, with sample barcodes and unique molecular identifiers added. Trizol reagent was used to extract RNA from every sample. Amplification of the libraries took two PCR steps, and the second step added a second sample barcode plus Illumina TruSeq adapters. Sequencing of the libraries was done on an Illumina NovaSeq, producing 2 x 150 bp paired-end reads. Under the source paper's analysis protocol: Reads were demultiplexed and collapsed into UMI-guided consensus sequences with migec v1.2.7. Using mixcr v2.1.11, UMI consensuses were aligned to TRA and TRB V and J templates and then assembled into clonotypes. A clonotype was counted as expanded or contracted only if both edgeR and NoisET called the change significant, with noise models trained on biological replicates. For edgeR calls, a false discovery rate-adjusted p below 0.01 and a log2 fold-change threshold of 1 were applied. As an exploratory analysis of dynamics, PCA with hierarchical clustering was applied to max-normalized trajectories of the 1000 most abundant clonotypes. Separately sequenced CD4+ and CD8+ repertoires were used to assign a CD4 or CD8 phenotype to each responding clone. The public reads were reanalyzed by TCRdb: fastp trimming at Q25, MiXCR alignment, in-frame beta chains only. Each CDR3 protein appears once, grouped with its most common genes and DNA. For this entry, the V and J calls and clone size follow TCRdb and not the study's own pipeline. Within this sample are roughly 190,000 distinct CDR3 sequences, with 10% of them counted one time only. The top ten clonotypes cover 2.5% to 3.5% of the sample.

About this clonotype: This clone's antigen is unknown. Base qualities are not recorded, but no much larger clone differs from it by a single base.

Including cysteine and phenylalanine, the CDR3 has 14 amino acids. Only the CDR3 portion is preserved as DNA: 42 bases, with reading frame beginning at the first base. V gives up 3 bases and J gives up 1 base, and the segment between their germline ends measures 9 bases. Ficoll-Paque density gradient centrifugation was used to isolate PBMCs. The V and J genes are TRBV12-3 or TRBV12-4 and TRBJ1-1; a confident D gene designation cannot be given. The TCR was taken from a man younger than 35 who had mild COVID-19 (a few samples of this study predate the infection). The sample titles of this study are shuffled in the database, so cell type and time point are left out; the donor was told from shared clones. The source material was PBMCs or a T cell subset sorted from them (not recorded which). The CDR3 region has the sequence CASSFWIENTEAFF. The bases read TGTGCCAGCAGTTTTTGGATAGAGAACACTGAAGCTTTCTTT.